These T cell receptor beta chains were read from a single sample in a study of shared clonotypes between healthy human individuals. Libraries were prepared by immunoSEQ multiplex PCR; TCRdb keeps only in-frame clonotypes and omits some of them. This sample has about 2.2 million clones, with 85% to 95% found just once. Sequencing was performed on naive CD8+ T cells from PBMCs. The receptors shown here come from a man between 18 and 29 years old in good health. Some clones in this sample may be carry-over from other donors' samples. Both conserved end residues are part of each CDR3. Fields, in order: J gene, clone size, D gene, V gene, CDR3 protein, CDR3 DNA. D genes are given only for firm matches. Clone size is stated in some rows and not others, as once, few, many or a class when expanded.

j_gene: TRBJ2-1
abundance: .
d_gene: .
v_gene: TRBV9
CDR3aa: CASSVGAGEGVDEQFF
CDR3nt: TGTGCCAGCAGCGTAGGAGCGGGCGAAGGAGTTGATGAGCAGTTCTTC

j_gene: TRBJ2-7
abundance: .
d_gene: .
v_gene: TRBV5-4
CDR3aa: CASSLYETATYEQYF
CDR3nt: TGTGCCAGCAGCTTGTACGAGACAGCAACCTACGAGCAGTACTTC

j_gene: TRBJ1-1
abundance: .
d_gene: TRBD1
v_gene: TRBV7-6
CDR3aa: CASAVSGTGFSEAFF
CDR3nt: TGTGCCAGCGCCGTCTCCGGGACAGGGTTTAGTGAAGCTTTCTTT

j_gene: TRBJ2-1
abundance: .
d_gene: TRBD1
v_gene: TRBV7-9
CDR3aa: CASSPRQGALYNEQFF
CDR3nt: TGTGCCAGCAGCCCCAGACAGGGGGCATTGTACAATGAGCAGTTCTTC

j_gene: TRBJ2-7
abundance: .
d_gene: .
v_gene: TRBV4-1
CDR3aa: CASSLRDGSYEQYF
CDR3nt: TGCGCCAGCAGCCTCCGGGACGGTTCCTACGAGCAGTACTTC

j_gene: TRBJ2-2
abundance: .
d_gene: .
v_gene: TRBV2
CDR3aa: CASSGGQGMVGELFF
CDR3nt: TGTGCCAGCAGTGGCGGTCAGGGTATGGTCGGGGAGCTGTTTTTT

j_gene: TRBJ2-1
abundance: .
d_gene: TRBD1
v_gene: TRBV2
CDR3aa: CASSAFIGTGFNEQFF
CDR3nt: TGTGCCAGCAGCGCTTTTATCGGGACAGGATTTAATGAGCAGTTCTTC

j_gene: TRBJ1-1
abundance: .
d_gene: .
v_gene: TRBV27
CDR3aa: CASSPRAGNTEAFF
CDR3nt: TGTGCCAGCAGTCCTCGGGCGGGGAACACTGAAGCTTTCTTT

j_gene: TRBJ1-1
abundance: .
d_gene: .
v_gene: TRBV4-1
CDR3aa: CASESGGTNTEAFF
CDR3nt: TGCGCCAGCGAATCTGGGGGGACGAACACTGAAGCTTTCTTT

j_gene: TRBJ2-1
abundance: .
d_gene: .
v_gene: TRBV2
CDR3aa: CASSDLVLKDNEQFF
CDR3nt: TGTGCCAGCAGTGATCTAGTCCTCAAGGACAATGAGCAGTTCTTC

j_gene: TRBJ1-1
abundance: .
d_gene: .
v_gene: TRBV2
CDR3aa: CASSELSQTSSGLDTEAFF
CDR3nt: TGTGCCAGCAGTGAATTGTCGCAAACGTCCTCCGGGCTTGACACTGAAGCTTTCTTT

j_gene: TRBJ2-7
abundance: once
d_gene: TRBD2
v_gene: TRBV30
CDR3aa: CAWSPTSGYSYEQYF
CDR3nt: TGTGCCTGGAGTCCGACTAGCGGATACTCCTACGAGCAGTACTTC

j_gene: TRBJ2-7
abundance: .
d_gene: .
v_gene: TRBV18
CDR3aa: CASSPVFYEQYF
CDR3nt: TGTGCCAGCTCACCAGTTTTCTACGAGCAGTACTTC

j_gene: TRBJ2-2
abundance: .
d_gene: TRBD2
v_gene: TRBV19
CDR3aa: CASSTGLAEAPNTGELFF
CDR3nt: TGTGCCAGTAGTACAGGACTAGCGGAAGCTCCGAACACCGGGGAGCTGTTTTTT

j_gene: TRBJ2-1
abundance: .
d_gene: .
v_gene: TRBV29-1
CDR3aa: CSVRLGFEQFF
CDR3nt: TGCAGCGTTCGTCTGGGGTTTGAGCAGTTCTTC

j_gene: TRBJ2-3
abundance: .
d_gene: .
v_gene: TRBV7-9
CDR3aa: CASSLALDTQYF
CDR3nt: TGTGCCAGCAGCTTAGCATTAGATACGCAGTATTTT

j_gene: TRBJ1-1
abundance: .
d_gene: .
v_gene: TRBV19
CDR3aa: CASSIWGAGEAFF
CDR3nt: TGTGCCAGTAGTATTTGGGGGGCCGGTGAAGCTTTCTTT

j_gene: TRBJ1-1
abundance: few
d_gene: .
v_gene: TRBV25-1
CDR3aa: CASSEFGSHTEAFF
CDR3nt: TGTGCCAGCAGTGAATTTGGCAGCCACACTGAAGCTTTCTTT

j_gene: TRBJ2-6
abundance: once
d_gene: .
v_gene: TRBV29-1
CDR3aa: CSVQVEGPGGVGANVLTF
CDR3nt: TGCAGCGTCCAAGTCGAGGGCCCAGGGGGGGTTGGGGCCAACGTCCTGACTTTC

j_gene: TRBJ1-5
abundance: .
d_gene: .
v_gene: TRBV7-9
CDR3aa: CASSSNYGRSNQPQHF
CDR3nt: TGTGCCAGCAGCTCCAATTACGGACGGAGCAATCAGCCCCAGCATTTT

j_gene: TRBJ1-1
abundance: .
d_gene: .
v_gene: TRBV6-6
CDR3aa: CASRYDFGGNTEAFF
CDR3nt: TGTGCCAGCAGATACGACTTTGGGGGGAACACTGAAGCTTTCTTT

j_gene: TRBJ2-7
abundance: .
d_gene: TRBD1
v_gene: TRBV27
CDR3aa: CASSWGQRYEQYF
CDR3nt: TGTGCCAGCAGTTGGGGACAGCGGTACGAGCAGTACTTC

j_gene: TRBJ2-7
abundance: .
d_gene: .
v_gene: TRBV7-6
CDR3aa: CASSLGRDEQYF
CDR3nt: TGTGCCAGCAGCTTAGGTAGGGACGAGCAGTACTTC

j_gene: TRBJ1-4
abundance: .
d_gene: .
v_gene: TRBV15
CDR3aa: CATSNRRAGNEKLFF
CDR3nt: TGTGCCACCAGCAACAGGAGGGCCGGGAATGAAAAACTGTTTTTT

j_gene: TRBJ2-7
abundance: .
d_gene: TRBD1
v_gene: TRBV13
CDR3aa: CASSKQGSSYEQYF
CDR3nt: TGTGCCAGCAGCAAACAGGGGTCCTCCTACGAGCAGTACTTC

j_gene: TRBJ2-7
abundance: .
d_gene: .
v_gene: TRBV29-1
CDR3aa: CSVAGGTGKNEQYF
CDR3nt: TGCAGCGTTGCGGGGGGGACAGGGAAAAACGAGCAGTACTTC

j_gene: TRBJ2-7
abundance: .
d_gene: TRBD1
v_gene: TRBV5-6
CDR3aa: CASSGAETGVYEQYF
CDR3nt: TGTGCCAGCAGCGGGGCCGAGACAGGGGTTTACGAGCAGTACTTC

j_gene: TRBJ2-7
abundance: .
d_gene: .
v_gene: TRBV13
CDR3aa: CASSLGGVGAYEQYF
CDR3nt: TGTGCCAGCAGCTTAGGAGGGGTAGGGGCCTACGAGCAGTACTTC

j_gene: TRBJ2-5
abundance: .
d_gene: TRBD2
v_gene: TRBV7-9
CDR3aa: CASSFNLAGEGETQYF
CDR3nt: TGTGCCAGCAGCTTTAACCTAGCGGGAGAAGGAGAGACCCAGTACTTC

j_gene: TRBJ2-7
abundance: .
d_gene: .
v_gene: TRBV29-1
CDR3aa: CSVEDPLTSTSSYEQYF
CDR3nt: TGCAGCGTTGAAGACCCCCTTACAAGTACAAGCTCCTACGAGCAGTACTTC

j_gene: TRBJ2-5
abundance: .
d_gene: TRBD2
v_gene: TRBV6-5
CDR3aa: CASSYSGGSGETQYF
CDR3nt: TGTGCCAGCAGTTACTCAGGCGGGAGTGGAGAGACCCAGTACTTC

j_gene: TRBJ2-5
abundance: .
d_gene: .
v_gene: TRBV7-6
CDR3aa: CASSLPGGVRRDEETQYF
CDR3nt: TGTGCCAGCAGCTTACCGGGCGGAGTTAGGCGGGATGAAGAGACCCAGTACTTC

j_gene: TRBJ1-1
abundance: .
d_gene: TRBD1
v_gene: TRBV2
CDR3aa: CASRIQGAGTEAFF
CDR3nt: TGTGCCAGCAGAATACAGGGGGCCGGGACTGAAGCTTTCTTT

j_gene: TRBJ2-1
abundance: .
d_gene: .
v_gene: TRBV27
CDR3aa: CASSLSRGAGYNEQFF
CDR3nt: TGTGCCAGCAGTTTATCCAGGGGGGCTGGCTACAATGAGCAGTTCTTC

j_gene: TRBJ1-2
abundance: .
d_gene: .
v_gene: TRBV4-1
CDR3aa: CASSQETLTATNYGYTF
CDR3nt: TGCGCCAGCAGCCAAGAAACTTTGACGGCTACTAACTATGGCTACACCTTC

j_gene: TRBJ2-3
abundance: .
d_gene: .
v_gene: TRBV27
CDR3aa: CASGVRDNPFSTQYF
CDR3nt: TGTGCCAGTGGTGTCCGGGACAATCCGTTTTCTACGCAGTATTTT

j_gene: TRBJ2-2
abundance: .
d_gene: .
v_gene: TRBV5-1
CDR3aa: CASESGKTGELFF
CDR3nt: TGCGCCAGTGAAAGTGGGAAGACGGGGGAGCTGTTTTTT

j_gene: TRBJ2-7
abundance: .
d_gene: .
v_gene: TRBV11-3
CDR3aa: CASSLTPNPSEQYF
CDR3nt: TGTGCCAGCAGCTTAACCCCCAACCCGTCCGAGCAGTACTTC

j_gene: TRBJ2-2
abundance: .
d_gene: .
v_gene: TRBV19
CDR3aa: CASTLGGAGELFF
CDR3nt: TGTGCCAGTACTTTAGGGGGGGCCGGGGAGCTGTTTTTT

j_gene: TRBJ2-7
abundance: .
d_gene: .
v_gene: TRBV30
CDR3aa: CAWTGGGDEQYF
CDR3nt: TGTGCCTGGACTGGAGGGGGAGACGAGCAGTACTTC

j_gene: TRBJ2-3
abundance: .
d_gene: TRBD2
v_gene: TRBV5-1
CDR3aa: CASSFLAVTDTQYF
CDR3nt: TGCGCCAGCAGCTTCCTAGCGGTCACAGATACGCAGTATTTT

j_gene: TRBJ1-2
abundance: .
d_gene: .
v_gene: TRBV27
CDR3aa: CASSLGGSGYGYTF
CDR3nt: TGTGCCAGCAGTTTAGGGGGGTCGGGCTATGGCTACACCTTC

j_gene: TRBJ1-1
abundance: few
d_gene: TRBD1
v_gene: TRBV27
CDR3aa: CASRDRARTEAFF
CDR3nt: TGTGCCAGCAGAGACAGGGCTCGGACTGAAGCTTTCTTT

j_gene: TRBJ2-7
abundance: .
d_gene: .
v_gene: TRBV27
CDR3aa: CASSLTSTYEQYF
CDR3nt: TGTGCCAGCAGTTTAACCTCTACCTACGAGCAGTACTTC

j_gene: TRBJ2-7
abundance: .
d_gene: TRBD2
v_gene: TRBV19
CDR3aa: CASSIHTSGRTYEQYF
CDR3nt: TGTGCCAGTAGTATCCACACTAGCGGGAGAACCTACGAGCAGTACTTC

j_gene: TRBJ2-7
abundance: once
d_gene: TRBD2
v_gene: TRBV11-2
CDR3aa: CASSLGEGWEQYF
CDR3nt: TGTGCCAGCAGCTTAGGGGAGGGCTGGGAGCAGTACTTC